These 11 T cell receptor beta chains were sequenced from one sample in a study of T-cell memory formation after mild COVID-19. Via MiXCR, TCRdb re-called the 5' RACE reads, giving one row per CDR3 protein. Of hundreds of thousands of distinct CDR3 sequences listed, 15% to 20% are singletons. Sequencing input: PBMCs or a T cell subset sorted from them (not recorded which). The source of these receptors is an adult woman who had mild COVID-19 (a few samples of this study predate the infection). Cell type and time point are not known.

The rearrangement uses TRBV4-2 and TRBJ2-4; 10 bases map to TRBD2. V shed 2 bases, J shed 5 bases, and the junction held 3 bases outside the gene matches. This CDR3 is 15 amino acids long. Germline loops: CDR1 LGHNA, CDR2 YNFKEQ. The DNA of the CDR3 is TGTGCCAGCAGCCAACTAAGCGGGGGGGAAAACATTCAGTACTTC. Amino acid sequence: CASSQLSGGENIQYF.

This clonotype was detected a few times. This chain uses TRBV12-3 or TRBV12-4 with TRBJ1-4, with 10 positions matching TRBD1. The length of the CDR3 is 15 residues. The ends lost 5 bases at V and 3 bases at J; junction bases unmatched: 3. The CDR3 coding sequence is TGTGCCAGCAGTCCCGGACAGGGGGCTAATGAAAAACTGTTTTTT. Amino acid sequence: CASSPGQGANEKLFF.

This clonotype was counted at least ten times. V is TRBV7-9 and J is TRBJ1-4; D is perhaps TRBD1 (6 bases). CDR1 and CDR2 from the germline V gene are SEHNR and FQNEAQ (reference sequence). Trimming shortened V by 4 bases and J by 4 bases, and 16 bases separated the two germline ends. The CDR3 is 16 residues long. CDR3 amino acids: CASSSLGGPINEKLFF. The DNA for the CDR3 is TGTGCCAGCAGCTCCCTCGGGGGGCCGATTAATGAAAAACTGTTTTTT.

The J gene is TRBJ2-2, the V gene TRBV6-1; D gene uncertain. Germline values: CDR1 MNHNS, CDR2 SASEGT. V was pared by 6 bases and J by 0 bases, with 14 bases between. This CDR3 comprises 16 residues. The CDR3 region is CASRGQVLANTGELFF. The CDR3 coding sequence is TGTGCCAGCAGGGGTCAGGTACTCGCGAACACCGGGGAGCTGTTTTTT.

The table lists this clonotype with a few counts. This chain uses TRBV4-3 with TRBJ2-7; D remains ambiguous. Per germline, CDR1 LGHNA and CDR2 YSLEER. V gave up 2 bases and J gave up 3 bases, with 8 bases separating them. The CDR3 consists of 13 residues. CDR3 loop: CASSQRHFYEQYF. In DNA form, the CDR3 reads TGCGCCAGCAGCCAACGTCACTTCTACGAGCAGTACTTC.

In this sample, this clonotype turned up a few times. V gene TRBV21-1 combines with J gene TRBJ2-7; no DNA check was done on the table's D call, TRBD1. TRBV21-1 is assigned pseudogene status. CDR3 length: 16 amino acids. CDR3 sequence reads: CANSNRVDRVAYEQYF. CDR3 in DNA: TGTGCCAACAGCAATCGGGTCGACAGGGTGGCCTACGAGCAGTACTTC.

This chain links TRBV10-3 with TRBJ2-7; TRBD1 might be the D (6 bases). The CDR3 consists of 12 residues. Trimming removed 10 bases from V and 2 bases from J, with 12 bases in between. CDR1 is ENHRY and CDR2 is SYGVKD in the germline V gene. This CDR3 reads CATGTPPYEQYF. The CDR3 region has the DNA TGTGCCACCGGGACACCCCCCTACGAGCAGTACTTC.

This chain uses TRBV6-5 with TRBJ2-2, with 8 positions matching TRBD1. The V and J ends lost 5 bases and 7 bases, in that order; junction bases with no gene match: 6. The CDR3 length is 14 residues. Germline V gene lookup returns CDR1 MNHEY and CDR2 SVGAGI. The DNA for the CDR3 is TGTGCCAGCAGTAACCGACAGGGGATCGGGGAGCTGTTTTTT. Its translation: CASSNRQGIGELFF.

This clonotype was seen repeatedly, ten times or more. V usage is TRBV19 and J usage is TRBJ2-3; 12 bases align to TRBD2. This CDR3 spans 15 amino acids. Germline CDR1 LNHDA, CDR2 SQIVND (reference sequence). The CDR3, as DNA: TGTGCTGTATATACTAGCGGGGGGTTGACAGATACGCAGTATTTT. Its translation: CAVYTSGGLTDTQYF.

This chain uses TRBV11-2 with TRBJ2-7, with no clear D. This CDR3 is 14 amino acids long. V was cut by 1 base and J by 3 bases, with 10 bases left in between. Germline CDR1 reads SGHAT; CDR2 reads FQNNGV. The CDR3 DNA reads TGTGCCAGCAGCTTAGCCCACAAGGGCTACGAGCAGTACTTC. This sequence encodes CASSLAHKGYEQYF.

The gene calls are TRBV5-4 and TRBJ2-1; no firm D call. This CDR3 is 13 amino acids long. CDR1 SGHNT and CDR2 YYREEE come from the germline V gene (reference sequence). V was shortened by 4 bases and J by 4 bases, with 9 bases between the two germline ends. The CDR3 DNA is TGTGCCAGCAGCGCCCGCGGTTACAATGAGCAGTTCTTC. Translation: CASSARGYNEQFF.